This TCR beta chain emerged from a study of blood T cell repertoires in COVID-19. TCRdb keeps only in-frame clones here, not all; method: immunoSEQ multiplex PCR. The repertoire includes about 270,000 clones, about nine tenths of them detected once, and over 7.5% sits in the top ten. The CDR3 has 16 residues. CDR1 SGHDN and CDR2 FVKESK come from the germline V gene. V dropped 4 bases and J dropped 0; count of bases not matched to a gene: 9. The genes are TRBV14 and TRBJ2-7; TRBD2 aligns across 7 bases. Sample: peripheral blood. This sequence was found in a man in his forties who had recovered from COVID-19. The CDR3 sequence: CASSPGLAGISYEQYF. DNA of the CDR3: TGTGCCAGCAGCCCTGGATTAGCGGGTATCTCCTACGAGCAGTACTTC.